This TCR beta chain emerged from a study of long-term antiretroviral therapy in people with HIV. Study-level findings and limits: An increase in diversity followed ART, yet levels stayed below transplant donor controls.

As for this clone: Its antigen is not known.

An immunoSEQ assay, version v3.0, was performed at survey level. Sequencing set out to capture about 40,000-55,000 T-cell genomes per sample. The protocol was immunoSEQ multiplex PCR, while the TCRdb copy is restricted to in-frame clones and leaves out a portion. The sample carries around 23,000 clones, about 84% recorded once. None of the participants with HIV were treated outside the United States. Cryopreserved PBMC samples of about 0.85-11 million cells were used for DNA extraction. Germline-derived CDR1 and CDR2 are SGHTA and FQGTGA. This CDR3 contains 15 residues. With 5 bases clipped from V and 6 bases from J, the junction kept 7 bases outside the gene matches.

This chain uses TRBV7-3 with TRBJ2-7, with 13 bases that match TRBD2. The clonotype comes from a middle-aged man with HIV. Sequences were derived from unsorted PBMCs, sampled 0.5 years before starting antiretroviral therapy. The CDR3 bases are TGTGCCAGCAGCAAAGGACTAGCGGGGGCGACCGAGCAGTACTTC. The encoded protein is CASSKGLAGATEQYF.